Below are 17 T cell receptor beta chains sequenced from a single sample in a study of early T cells in non-severe SARS-CoV-2 infection. TCRdb reprocessed the 5' RACE reads via MiXCR and lists one record per CDR3 protein. The table records fewer than 80,000 distinct CDR3 sequences, roughly 12% of them present only once. The source material was whole blood, sampled at baseline. Source of these receptors: an adult who was a healthcare worker with PCR-confirmed SARS-CoV-2 infection or an uninfected control (not recorded which).

V usage is TRBV28 and J usage is TRBJ2-2; D is unclear. Trimming removed 5 bases at V and 9 bases at J, with 7 bases between. The CDR3 is made up of 11 amino acids. CDR1 is MDHEN and CDR2 is SYDVKM in the germline V gene. The CDR3 spells CASSPLRELFF. DNA for the CDR3: TGTGCCAGCAGTCCCCTCAGGGAGCTGTTTTTT.

There are many counts of this clonotype. The J gene is TRBJ2-1, the V gene TRBV30, with D maybe TRBD1 (5 bases). The germline V gene has CDR1 GTSNPN and CDR2 SVGIG (reference sequence). The CDR3 is made up of 15 amino acids. V was clipped by 6 bases and J by 5 bases, with 20 bases between them. The CDR3 region is CACPRGAGINNEQFF. The CDR3 nucleotides are TGTGCCTGCCCTAGAGGCGCAGGGATAAACAATGAGCAGTTCTTC.

This clonotype showed up just a few times. This chain joins TRBV18 and TRBJ1-1; TRBD1 might be the D (6 bases). Trimming took 2 bases from V and 1 from J, leaving 11 bases between them. Germline V gene sequence: CDR1 KGHSH, CDR2 LQKENI. The CDR3 totals 15 residues. CDR3 in amino acids: CASSPEGGRNTEAFF. The CDR3 DNA is TGTGCCAGCTCACCAGAGGGGGGTCGGAACACTGAAGCTTTCTTT.

This clonotype was recorded a few times. The chain links TRBV7-2 to TRBJ2-7; D unclear. The CDR3 sequence is 13 residues long. Trimming cost V 6 bases and J 2 bases, with 11 bases left between them. Germline lookup yields CDR1 SGHTA and CDR2 FQGNSA. CDR3 bases: TGTGCCAGCAGGGCTCTGAGCCCCTACGAGCAGTACTTC. Translation gives CASRALSPYEQYF.

Only a few counts were recorded for this clonotype. The chain links TRBV7-9 to TRBJ1-1; D is undetermined. The germline V gene has CDR1 SEHNR and CDR2 FQNEAQ (reference sequence). CDR3 size: 11 residues. Trimming cost V 3 bases and J 9 bases, with 8 bases left between them. DNA for the CDR3: TGTGCCAGCAGCTTTGAGGCCAAAGCTTTCTTT. Translation gives CASSFEAKAFF.

This clonotype was picked up a small number of times. The gene calls are TRBV6-4 and TRBJ1-5, with D possibly matching TRBD1 (5 bases). The germline gives CDR1 MRHNA, CDR2 SNTAGT. V shed 10 bases and J shed 3 bases, with 19 bases lying between them. The CDR3 length is 15 residues. The CDR3 DNA is TGTGCCAACTACATCCGGGACGGCCACAATCAGCCCCAGCATTTT. Protein sequence: CANYIRDGHNQPQHF.

The chain uses TRBV28 and TRBJ1-2, with D hard to call. The V and J ends lost 2 bases and 1 base respectively, with 8 bases between them. The CDR3 has 14 amino acids. In germline, CDR1 is MDHEN, CDR2 SYDVKM. Written as DNA, the CDR3 is TGTGCCAGCAGTTTAAGTGGGCTTAACTATGGCTACACCTTC. It codes for CASSLSGLNYGYTF.

This clonotype is medium-sized. Sequence at one end of the junction differs from germline and may be a read error. CDR3 sequence: CASSSGTGSSQDF. The CDR3 DNA reads TGTGCCAGCAGCTCCGGGACAGGGTCCTCCCAAGACTTT. The V gene is TRBV11-2, the J gene TRBJ1-1, with TRBD1 identical over 9 bases. The CDR3 totals 13 residues. Germline V gene lookup returns CDR1 SGHAT and CDR2 FQNNGV.

The table lists this clonotype with a few counts. V gene TRBV7-2 combines with J gene TRBJ2-5; possible D gene TRBD1, 6 bases. Trimming cost V 5 bases and J 1 base, with 14 bases left between them. CDR1 and CDR2 (germline): SGHTA, FQGNSA. The CDR3 spans 15 residues. CDR3 loop: CASSPHGQLQETQYF. The CDR3 bases are TGTGCCAGCAGCCCACATGGACAGCTCCAAGAGACCCAGTACTTC.

This clonotype was observed at least ten times. The V gene is TRBV28, the J gene TRBJ2-7, with D perhaps assigned TRBD1 or TRBD2 (5 bases each). The ends were cut back, 7 bases at V and 6 bases at J, with 31 bases in the middle. The CDR3 has 18 amino acids. Germline CDR1 and CDR2: MDHEN and SYDVKM. The CDR3 sequence is CASTKIWTENLRGREQYF. The CDR3, as DNA: TGTGCCAGCACGAAAATTTGGACGGAAAATTTACGGGGACGCGAGCAGTACTTC.

This clonotype was observed many times. The chain has TRBV28 and TRBJ1-4; 7 bases are a match to TRBD1. The CDR3 is 15 residues long. Germline values: CDR1 MDHEN, CDR2 SYDVKM. With V trimmed by 10 bases and J by 1 base, 9 bases remained unmatched. Here the CDR3 DNA reads TGTGCCACCACTGAGGGGGCAGGAACTAATGAAAAACTGTTTTTT. The encoded protein is CATTEGAGTNEKLFF.

The chain has TRBV6-6 and TRBJ1-5; 7 bases align to TRBD1. With 4 bases clipped from V and 6 bases from J, the junction kept 18 bases outside the gene matches. This CDR3 comprises 18 residues. Germline V CDR1 and CDR2: MNHNY, SVGAGI (reference sequence). Here the CDR3 reads CASSSVPLQGWFGQPQHF. As DNA, the CDR3 is TGTGCCAGCAGTTCCGTACCCTTACAGGGGTGGTTTGGTCAGCCCCAGCATTTT.

In this sample, this clonotype turned up many times. The V and J genes are TRBV6-5 and TRBJ1-6; no firm D call. Germline V gene sequence: CDR1 MNHEY, CDR2 SVGAGI. V lost 4 bases and J lost 0, with 16 bases in between. The CDR3 sequence is 18 residues long. The CDR3 DNA follows: TGTGCCAGCAGTTCCAATCGCCCAGAAGGCTCCTATAATTCACCCCTCCACTTT. Translated, it gives CASSSNRPEGSYNSPLHF.

This clonotype was seen a handful of times. The V and J genes are TRBV6-2 or TRBV6-3 and TRBJ2-1, with D maybe TRBD1 (5 bases). Germline V CDR1 and CDR2: MNHEY, SVGEGT. Trimming stripped 6 bases from V and 10 bases from J, with 22 bases between. This CDR3 is built from 15 residues. The CDR3 DNA reads as TGTGCCAGCAGGATAGAGGCTGGGGCCGAAAAGGAGCAGTTCTTC. Amino acid sequence: CASRIEAGAEKEQFF.

This clonotype was detected a few times. The gene calls are TRBV29-1 and TRBJ1-1; 8 positions match TRBD1. CDR1 SQVTM and CDR2 ANQGSEA come from the germline V gene. The CDR3 consists of 13 residues. V shed 7 bases and J 2 bases; nucleotides not matched to a gene: 6. This chain's CDR3 is CSASTGANTEAFF. For the CDR3, the DNA is TGCAGCGCATCGACAGGGGCCAACACTGAAGCTTTCTTT.

The chain carries TRBV12-3 or TRBV12-4 and TRBJ2-2; 7 bases line up with TRBD2. CDR3 length: 15 amino acids. J gave up 4 bases and V 3 bases, and 5 bases lay outside the gene matches. The DNA of the CDR3 is TGTGCCAGCAGTTTCGGGGGGATAGGCACCGGGGAGCTGTTTTTT. Amino acids: CASSFGGIGTGELFF.

This clonotype came up many times. The CDR3 sequence is CASSLVVNQETQYF. The CDR3, as DNA: TGCGCCAGCAGCTTAGTTGTCAACCAAGAGACCCAGTACTTC. The gene calls are TRBV5-1 and TRBJ2-5, with D unclear. The CDR3 is made up of 14 amino acids. V shed 2 bases and J shed 0 bases, with 8 bases lying between them. Germline V gene sequence: CDR1 SGHRS, CDR2 YFSETQ. Full variable domain (remainder filled in from reference TRBV5-1 and TRBJ2-5): KAGVTQTPRYLIKTRGQQVTLSCSPISGHRSVSWYQQTPGQGLQFLFEYFSETQRNKGNFPGRFSGRQFSNSRSEMNVSTLELGDSALYLCASSLVVNQETQYFGPGTRLLVL.